This TCR beta chain was sequenced during a study of shared clonotypes between healthy human individuals. On this clone: Different DNA sequences within this sample yield the same CDR3.

Between the trimmed V and J ends, which lost 1 base and 8 bases, there was a span of 8 bases. Germline loops: CDR1 SGHAT, CDR2 FQNNGV. The CDR3 runs 12 residues. The repertoire was sequenced with immunoSEQ multiplex PCR; TCRdb's copy has only in-frame clones and lacks some. The sample holds about 2 million clones, 85% to 95% seen once. Terminally differentiated effector memory CD45RA+ cells were excluded by CCR7 positive selection of CD45RO-negative cells. The sequence came from a man between 18 and 29 years old in good health. Material for sequencing was naive CD8+ T cells sorted from blood. The chain couples TRBV11-2 to TRBJ1-2; D is uncertain. For the CDR3, the DNA is TGTGCCAGCAGCTTAGGGTCGTACGGCTACACCTTC. As protein: CASSLGSYGYTF.